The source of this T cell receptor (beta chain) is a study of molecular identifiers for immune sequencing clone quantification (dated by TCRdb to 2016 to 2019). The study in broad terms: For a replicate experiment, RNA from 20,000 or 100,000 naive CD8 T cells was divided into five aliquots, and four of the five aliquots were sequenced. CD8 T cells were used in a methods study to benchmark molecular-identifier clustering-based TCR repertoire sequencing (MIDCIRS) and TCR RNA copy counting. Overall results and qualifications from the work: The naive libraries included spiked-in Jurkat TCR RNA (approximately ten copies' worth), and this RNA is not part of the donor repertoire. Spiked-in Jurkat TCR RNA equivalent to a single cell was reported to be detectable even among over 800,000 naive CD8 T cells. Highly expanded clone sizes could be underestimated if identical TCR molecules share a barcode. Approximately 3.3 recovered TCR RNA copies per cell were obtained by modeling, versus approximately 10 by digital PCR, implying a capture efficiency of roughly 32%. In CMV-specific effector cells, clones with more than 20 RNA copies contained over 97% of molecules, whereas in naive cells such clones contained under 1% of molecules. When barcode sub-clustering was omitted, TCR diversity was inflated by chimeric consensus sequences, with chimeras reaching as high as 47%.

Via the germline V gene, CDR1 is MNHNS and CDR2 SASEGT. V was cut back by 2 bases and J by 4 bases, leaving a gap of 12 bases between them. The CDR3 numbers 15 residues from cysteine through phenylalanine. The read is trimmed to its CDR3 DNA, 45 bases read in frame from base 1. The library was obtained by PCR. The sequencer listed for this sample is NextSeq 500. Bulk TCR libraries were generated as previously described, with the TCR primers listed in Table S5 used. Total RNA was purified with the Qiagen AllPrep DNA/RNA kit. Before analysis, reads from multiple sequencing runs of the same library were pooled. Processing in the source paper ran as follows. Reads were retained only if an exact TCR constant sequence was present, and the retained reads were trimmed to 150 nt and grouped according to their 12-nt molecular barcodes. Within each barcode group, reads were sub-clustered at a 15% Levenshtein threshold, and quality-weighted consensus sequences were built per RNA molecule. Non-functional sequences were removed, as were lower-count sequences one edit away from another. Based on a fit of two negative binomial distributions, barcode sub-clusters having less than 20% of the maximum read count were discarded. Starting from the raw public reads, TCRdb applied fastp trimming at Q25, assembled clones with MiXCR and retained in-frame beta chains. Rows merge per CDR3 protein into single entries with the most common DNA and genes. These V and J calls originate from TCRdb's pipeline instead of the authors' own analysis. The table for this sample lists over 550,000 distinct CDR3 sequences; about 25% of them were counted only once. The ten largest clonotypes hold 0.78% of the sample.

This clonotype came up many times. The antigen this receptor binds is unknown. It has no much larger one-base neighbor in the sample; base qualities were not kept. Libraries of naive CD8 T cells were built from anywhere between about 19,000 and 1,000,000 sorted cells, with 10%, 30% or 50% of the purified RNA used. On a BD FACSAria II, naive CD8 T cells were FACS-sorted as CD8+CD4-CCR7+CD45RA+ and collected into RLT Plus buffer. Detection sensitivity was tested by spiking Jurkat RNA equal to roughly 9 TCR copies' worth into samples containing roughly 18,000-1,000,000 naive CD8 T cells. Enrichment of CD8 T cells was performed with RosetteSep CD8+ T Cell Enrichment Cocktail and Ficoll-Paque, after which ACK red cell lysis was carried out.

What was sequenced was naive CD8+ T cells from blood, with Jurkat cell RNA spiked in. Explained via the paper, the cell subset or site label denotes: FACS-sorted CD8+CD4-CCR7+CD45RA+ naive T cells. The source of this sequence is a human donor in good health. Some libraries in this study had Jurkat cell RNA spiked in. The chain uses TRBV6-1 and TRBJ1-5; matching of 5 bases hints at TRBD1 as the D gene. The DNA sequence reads TGTGCCAGCAGTGAATTTCGGGGGGATAATCAGCCCCAGCATTTT. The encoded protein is CASSEFRGDNQPQHF.